Sequencing of this TCR beta chain was carried out in a study of T cell responses to AZD1222 COVID-19 vaccine. The study's findings and limits: White British ancestry dominated among donors, who included more females, and clonal diversity was possibly underestimated. Sampling that yielded the repertoires occurred only after the peak T cell response.

Unmatched junction bases numbered 2, after V lost 1 base and J lost 5 bases. Germline assignment: CDR1 LNHNV and CDR2 YYDKDF (reference sequence). The CDR3 is 14 amino acids. As for this clone: Its antigen is currently unknown.

Assay used: immunoSEQ multiplex PCR; TCRdb lists only in-frame clones, some missing. The data hold roughly 120,000 clones, with 70% to 90% observed a single time. The TCR comes from an adult in good health. V usage is TRBV15 and J usage is TRBJ2-7; TRBD1 aligns across 10 bases. The sample in question was peripheral blood, obtained on day 0 of AZD1222 vaccination. The CDR3 sequence is CATSRVTGGDEQYF. The CDR3 region has the DNA TGTGCCACCAGCAGAGTGACAGGGGGCGACGAGCAGTACTTC.